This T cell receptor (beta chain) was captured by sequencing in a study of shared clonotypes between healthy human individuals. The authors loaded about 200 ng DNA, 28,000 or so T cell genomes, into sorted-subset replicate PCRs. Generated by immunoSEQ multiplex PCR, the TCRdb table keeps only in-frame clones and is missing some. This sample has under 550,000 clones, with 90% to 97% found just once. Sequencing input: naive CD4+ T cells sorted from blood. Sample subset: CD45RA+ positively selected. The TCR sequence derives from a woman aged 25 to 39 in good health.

The CDR3 bases are TGTGCCAGCAGCTTAGCCGGTACAGGGGGGGGTACTGAAGCTTTCTTT. It yields the protein CASSLAGTGGGTEAFF. This chain links TRBV7-2 with TRBJ1-1; 8 nucleotides line up with TRBD1. The CDR3 extends over 16 amino acids. V lost 0 bases to trimming and J lost 5 bases; unmatched junction nucleotides: 8. Germline V gives CDR1 SGHTA, CDR2 FQGNSA. Based on the CDR3 plus reference TRBV7-2 and TRBJ1-1, the full variable domain is GAGVSQSPSNKVTEKGKDVELRCDPISGHTALYWYRQSLGQGLEFLIYFQGNSAPDKSGLPSDRFSAERTGGSVSTLTIQRTQQEDSAVYLCASSLAGTGGGTEAFFGQGTRLTVV.